The rows below give T cell receptor beta chains drawn from one sample of a study of cytomegalovirus exposure and HLA in healthy donors. Clones were read by immunoSEQ multiplex PCR, and TCRdb kept only the in-frame ones, dropping some. The sample consists of 150,000 to 200,000 clones, about 81% of them appearing once. Sequencing was done on a sample of PBMCs. These TCRs come from a girl between 10 and 17 years old in good health and CMV-seropositive. Both conserved end residues are part of each CDR3. Fields, in order: clone size, D gene, J gene, V gene, CDR3 protein, CDR3 DNA. The D gene is left open where the match is weak. Some rows have no size entry. The others give once, few or many, or a class for an expanded clone.

. | TRBD1 | TRBJ2-7 | TRBV4-1 | CASSDGTGKQYF | TGCGCCAGCAGCGATGGGACAGGGAAGCAGTACTTC
. | . | TRBJ2-1 | TRBV6-5 | CASSYSLAETNNEQFF | TGTGCCAGCAGTTACTCTTTAGCGGAAACTAACAATGAGCAGTTCTTC
. | . | TRBJ2-1 | TRBV7-6 | CASSSGLPNEQFF | TGTGCCAGCAGCTCGGGACTTCCCAATGAGCAGTTCTTC
. | TRBD2 | TRBJ2-3 | TRBV5-6 | CASSRLAGGPDTQYF | TGTGCCAGCAGCCGACTAGCGGGAGGCCCAGATACGCAGTATTTT
. | TRBD1 | TRBJ1-1 | TRBV6-1 | CASSVGQGVRNTEAFF | TGTGCCAGCAGTGTGGGACAGGGGGTGAGGAACACTGAAGCTTTCTTT
. | . | TRBJ2-3 | TRBV19 | CASRASHLDTQYF | TGTGCCAGTAGAGCGTCCCACCTGGATACGCAGTATTTT
once | . | TRBJ2-7 | TRBV28 | CASSSPGGGVYEQYF | TGTGCCAGCAGTTCCCCCGGAGGGGGGGTCTACGAGCAGTACTTC
. | . | TRBJ2-3 | TRBV7-3 | CASSLRTSTDTQYF | TGTGCCAGCAGCTTAAGGACTAGCACAGATACGCAGTATTTT
. | TRBD1 | TRBJ1-1 | TRBV2 | CASNPQDRGGGTEAFF | TGTGCCAGCAACCCCCAGGACAGGGGAGGTGGCACTGAAGCTTTCTTT
. | TRBD1 | TRBJ1-6 | TRBV6-6 | CASSYRTGDSPLHF | TGTGCCAGCAGTTACCGGACAGGGGATTCACCCCTCCACTTT
. | TRBD2 | TRBJ2-5 | TRBV6-5 | CASSYSFAGEETQYF | TGTGCCAGCAGTTACTCGTTTGCGGGGGAAGAGACCCAGTACTTC
. | TRBD1 | TRBJ1-3 | TRBV30 | CAWSVTGSQILSGNTIYF | TGTGCCTGGAGTGTGACAGGGTCCCAAATTTTGTCTGGAAACACCATATATTTT
few | TRBD2 | TRBJ2-7 | TRBV5-5 | CASTETSFGGQQYF | TGTGCCAGCACCGAGACTAGCTTCGGCGGTCAGCAGTACTTC
. | . | TRBJ1-2 | TRBV5-1 | CASSPELAGYYGYTF | TGCGCCAGCAGCCCCGAACTGGCAGGATACTATGGCTACACCTTC
. | . | TRBJ2-2 | TRBV29-1 | CSVRPAGEAGELFF | TGCAGCGTGCGCCCCGCTGGGGAGGCCGGGGAGCTGTTTTTT
. | . | TRBJ2-7 | TRBV18 | CASSPPGHPYPYEQYF | TGTGCCAGCTCACCACCGGGCCACCCGTATCCCTACGAGCAGTACTTC
. | TRBD2 | TRBJ2-5 | TRBV11-2 | CASSRTSGQETQYF | TGTGCCAGCAGCCGAACTAGCGGCCAAGAGACCCAGTACTTC
. | TRBD1 | TRBJ1-5 | TRBV6-6 | CASSTPGGNQPQHF | TGTGCCAGCAGTACCCCAGGGGGGAATCAGCCCCAGCATTTT
. | TRBD2 | TRBJ2-1 | TRBV5-4 | CASSLELAGVHNEQFF | TGTGCCAGCAGCTTGGAATTAGCGGGAGTTCACAATGAGCAGTTCTTC